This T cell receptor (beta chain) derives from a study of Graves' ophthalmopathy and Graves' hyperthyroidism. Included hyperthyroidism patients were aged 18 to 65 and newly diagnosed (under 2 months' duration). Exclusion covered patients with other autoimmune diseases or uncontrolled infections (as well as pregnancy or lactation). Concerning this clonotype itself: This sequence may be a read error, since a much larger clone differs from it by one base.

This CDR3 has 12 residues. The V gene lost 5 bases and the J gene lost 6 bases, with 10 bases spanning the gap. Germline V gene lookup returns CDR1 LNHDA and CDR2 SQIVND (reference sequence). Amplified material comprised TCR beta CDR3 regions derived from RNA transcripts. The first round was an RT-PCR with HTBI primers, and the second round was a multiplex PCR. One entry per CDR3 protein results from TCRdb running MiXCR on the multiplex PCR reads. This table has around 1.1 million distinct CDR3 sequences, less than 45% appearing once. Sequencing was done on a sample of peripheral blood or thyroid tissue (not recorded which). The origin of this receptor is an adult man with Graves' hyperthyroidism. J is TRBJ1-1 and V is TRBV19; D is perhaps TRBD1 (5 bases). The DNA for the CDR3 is TGTGCCAGTAGTTGGGGGGGGGCTGAAGCTTTCTTT. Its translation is CASSWGGAEAFF.